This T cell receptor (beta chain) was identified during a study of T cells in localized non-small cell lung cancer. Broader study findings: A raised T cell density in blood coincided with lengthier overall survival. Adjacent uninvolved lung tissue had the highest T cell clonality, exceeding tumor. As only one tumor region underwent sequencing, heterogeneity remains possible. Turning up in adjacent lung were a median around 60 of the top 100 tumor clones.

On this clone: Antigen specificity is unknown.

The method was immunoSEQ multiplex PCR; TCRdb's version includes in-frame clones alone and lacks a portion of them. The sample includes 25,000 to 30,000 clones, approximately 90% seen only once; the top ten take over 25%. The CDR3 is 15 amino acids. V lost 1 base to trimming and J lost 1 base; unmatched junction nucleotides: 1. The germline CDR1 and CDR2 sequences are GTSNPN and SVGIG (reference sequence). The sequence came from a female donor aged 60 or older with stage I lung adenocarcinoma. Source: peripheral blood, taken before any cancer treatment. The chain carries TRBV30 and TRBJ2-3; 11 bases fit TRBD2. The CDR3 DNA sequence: TGTGCCTGGAGTGGACTAGCGGGGCGCACAGATACGCAGTATTTT. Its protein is CAWSGLAGRTDTQYF.